The text below deals with one T cell receptor (beta chain). The data were obtained in a study of blood T cell repertoires in COVID-19. Study-level information: Sources were T cells, B-cell-depleted T cells, or PBMCs; the material itself was cDNA or gDNA.

Trimming removed 2 bases at V and 8 bases at J, with 15 bases between. Germline lookup yields CDR1 SGHTA and CDR2 FQGNSA. The length of the CDR3 is 14 residues. Clones were read by immunoSEQ multiplex PCR, and TCRdb kept only the in-frame ones, dropping some. The data contain hundreds of thousands of clones, approximately 90% of them seen just once; the ten biggest clones take up 4.3%. This TCR came from a woman in her twenties or thirties with acute or convalescent COVID-19. The sequenced material came from peripheral blood. This sequence joins TRBV7-2 and TRBJ1-2; D not resolved. The CDR3 DNA follows: TGTGCCAGCAGCTTATCTAATACGTACTTCGGCTACACCTTC. Translating it yields CASSLSNTYFGYTF.